The following is a T cell receptor (beta chain) sequence with its context. Positive selection using magnetic beads isolated the CD4+ and CD8+ cells (purity was checked by flow cytometry). The germline V gene has CDR1 MDHEN and CDR2 SYDVKM. The V and J ends lost 3 bases and 2 bases respectively, with 10 bases between them. The CDR3 covers 14 residues. The data derive from a study of somatic mutations in cytotoxic T cells in rheumatoid arthritis. About the research overall: The researchers flow-sorted some T-cell populations stained with V beta antibodies and got nearly 100% purity, and these included V beta1+ cells sequenced for TCRB.

The method was immunoSEQ multiplex PCR; TCRdb's version includes in-frame clones alone and lacks a portion of them. The data contain about 11,000 clones, roughly four fifths of them singletons. The gene calls are TRBV28 and TRBJ1-1; a possible D gene is TRBD1 (5 bases). What was sequenced was CD8+ T cells sorted from blood. The sequence came from a woman aged 55-70 years with rheumatoid arthritis. In DNA, the CDR3 is TGTGCCAGCAGTTTGGCAGGGATCAACACTGAAGCTTTCTTT. Its protein product is CASSLAGINTEAFF. Full variable domain (remainder filled in from reference TRBV28 and TRBJ1-1): DVKVTQSSRYLVKRTGEKVFLECVQDMDHENMFWYRQDPGLGLRLIYFSYDVKMKEKGDIPEGYSVSREKKERFSLILESASTNQTSMYLCASSLAGINTEAFFGQGTRLTVV.